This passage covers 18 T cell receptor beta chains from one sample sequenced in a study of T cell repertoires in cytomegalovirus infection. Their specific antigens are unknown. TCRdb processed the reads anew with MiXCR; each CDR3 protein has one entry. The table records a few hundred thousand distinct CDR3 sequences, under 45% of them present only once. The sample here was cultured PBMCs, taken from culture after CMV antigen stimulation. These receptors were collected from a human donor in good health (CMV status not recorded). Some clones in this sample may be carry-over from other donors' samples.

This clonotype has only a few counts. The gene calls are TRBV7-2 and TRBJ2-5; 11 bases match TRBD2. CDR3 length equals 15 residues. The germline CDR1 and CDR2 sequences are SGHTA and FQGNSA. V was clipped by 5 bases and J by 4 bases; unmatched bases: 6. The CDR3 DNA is TGTGCCAGCAGCCGTAGCGGGGGGGCCGTAGAGACCCAGTACTTC. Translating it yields CASSRSGGAVETQYF.

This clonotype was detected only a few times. The CDR3 here is CASKDLVRGNTIYF. The CDR3 DNA reads as TGTGCCAGTAAGGACCTCGTTCGAGGAAACACCATATATTTT. The chain employs TRBV19 and TRBJ1-3; D unclear. Trimming pared 7 bases from V and 4 bases from J, leaving 14 bases between. CDR1 is LNHDA, CDR2 SQIVND, per germline (reference sequence). The CDR3 consists of 14 residues.

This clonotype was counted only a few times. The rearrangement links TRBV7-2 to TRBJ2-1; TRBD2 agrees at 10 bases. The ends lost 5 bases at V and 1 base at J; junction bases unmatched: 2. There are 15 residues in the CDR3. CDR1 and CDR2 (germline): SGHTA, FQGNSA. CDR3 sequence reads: CASSAGLASYNEQFF. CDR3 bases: TGTGCCAGCAGCGCGGGACTAGCGTCCTACAATGAGCAGTTCTTC.

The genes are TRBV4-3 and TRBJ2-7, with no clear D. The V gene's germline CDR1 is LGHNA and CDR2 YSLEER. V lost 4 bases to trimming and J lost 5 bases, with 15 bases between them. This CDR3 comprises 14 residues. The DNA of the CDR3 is TGCGCCAGCAGCCTCCGTTATCTGGTCGACGAGCAGTACTTC. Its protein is CASSLRYLVDEQYF.

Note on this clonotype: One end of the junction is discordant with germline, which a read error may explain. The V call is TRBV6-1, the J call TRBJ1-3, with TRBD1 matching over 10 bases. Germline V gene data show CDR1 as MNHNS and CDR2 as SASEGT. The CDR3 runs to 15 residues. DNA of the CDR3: TGTCCCAGCACCCGGACAGGGGGATCGGGAAACACCATATATTTT. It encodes CPSTRTGGSGNTIYF.

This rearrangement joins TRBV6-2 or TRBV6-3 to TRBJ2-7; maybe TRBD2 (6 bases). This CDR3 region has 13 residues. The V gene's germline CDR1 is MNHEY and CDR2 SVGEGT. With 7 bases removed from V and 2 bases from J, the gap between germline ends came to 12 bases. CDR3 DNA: TGTGCCAGCAAGGGACTTACGGCCTACGAGCAGTACTTC. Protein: CASKGLTAYEQYF.

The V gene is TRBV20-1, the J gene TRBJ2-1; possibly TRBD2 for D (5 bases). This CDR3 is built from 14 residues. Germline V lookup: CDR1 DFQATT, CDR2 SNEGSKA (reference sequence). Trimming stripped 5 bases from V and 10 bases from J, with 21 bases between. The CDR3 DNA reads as TGCAGTGCTCGAATCCCCCGGACTCTCATAGAGCAGTTCTTC. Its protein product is CSARIPRTLIEQFF.

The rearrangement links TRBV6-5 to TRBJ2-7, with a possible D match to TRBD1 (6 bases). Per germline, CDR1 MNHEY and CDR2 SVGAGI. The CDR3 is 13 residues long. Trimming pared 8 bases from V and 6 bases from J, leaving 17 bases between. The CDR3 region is CASYRARESEQYF. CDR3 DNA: TGTGCCAGCTACAGGGCCAGGGAGAGCGAGCAGTACTTC.

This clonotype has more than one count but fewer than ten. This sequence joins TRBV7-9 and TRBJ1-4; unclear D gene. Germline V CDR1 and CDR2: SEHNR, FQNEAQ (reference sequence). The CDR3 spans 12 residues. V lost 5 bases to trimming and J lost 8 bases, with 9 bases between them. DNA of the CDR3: TGTGCCAGCAGCCACCTGGGGGAAAAACTGTTTTTT. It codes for CASSHLGEKLFF. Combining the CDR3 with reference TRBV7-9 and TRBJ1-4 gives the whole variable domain DTGVSQNPRHKITKRGQNVTFRCDPISEHNRLYWYRQTLGQGPEFLTYFQNEAQLEKSRLLSDRFSAERPKGSFSTLEIQRTEQGDSAMYLCASSHLGEKLFFGSGTQLSVL.

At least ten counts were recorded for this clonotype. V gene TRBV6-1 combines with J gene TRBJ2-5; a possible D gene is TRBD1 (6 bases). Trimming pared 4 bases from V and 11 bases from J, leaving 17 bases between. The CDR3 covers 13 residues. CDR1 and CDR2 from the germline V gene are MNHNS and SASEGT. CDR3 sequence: CASSAGAGVVQYF. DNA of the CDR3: TGTGCCAGCAGTGCAGGGGCTGGGGTAGTGCAGTACTTC.

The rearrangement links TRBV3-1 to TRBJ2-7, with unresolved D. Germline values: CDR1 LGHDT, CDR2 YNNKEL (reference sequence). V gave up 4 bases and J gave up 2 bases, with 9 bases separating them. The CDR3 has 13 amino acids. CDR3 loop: CASSPRKPYEQYF. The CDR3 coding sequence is TGTGCCAGCAGCCCCCGCAAGCCCTACGAGCAGTACTTC.

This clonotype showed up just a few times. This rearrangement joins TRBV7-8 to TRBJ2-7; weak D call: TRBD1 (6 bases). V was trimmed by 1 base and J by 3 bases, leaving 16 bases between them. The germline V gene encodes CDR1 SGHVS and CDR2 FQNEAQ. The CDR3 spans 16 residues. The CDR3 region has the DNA TGTGCCAGCAGCTTAGAATACTGGACAGCCTTCTACGAGCAGTACTTC. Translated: CASSLEYWTAFYEQYF.

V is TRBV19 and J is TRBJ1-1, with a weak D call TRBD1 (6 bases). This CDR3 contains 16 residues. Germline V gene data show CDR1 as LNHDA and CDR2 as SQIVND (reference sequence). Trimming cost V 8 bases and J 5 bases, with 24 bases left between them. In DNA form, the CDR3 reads TGTGCCAGTTCTCCCCTTCTTAACAGAGGGGGGACTGAAGCTTTCTTT. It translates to CASSPLLNRGGTEAFF. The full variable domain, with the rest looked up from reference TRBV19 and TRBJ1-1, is DGGITQSPKYLFRKEGQNVTLSCEQNLNHDAMYWYRQDPGQGLRLIYYSQIVNDFQKGDIAEGYSVSREKKESFPLTVTSAQKNPTAFYLCASSPLLNRGGTEAFFGQGTRLTVV.

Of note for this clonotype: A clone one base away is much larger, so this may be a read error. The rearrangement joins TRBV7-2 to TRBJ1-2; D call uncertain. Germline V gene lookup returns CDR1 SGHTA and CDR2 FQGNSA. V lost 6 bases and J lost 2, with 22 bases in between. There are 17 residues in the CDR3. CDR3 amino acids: CASRHSGLARVNYGYTF. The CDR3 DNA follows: TGTGCCAGCAGACACTCGGGCCTTGCGAGGGTGAACTATGGCTACACCTTC.

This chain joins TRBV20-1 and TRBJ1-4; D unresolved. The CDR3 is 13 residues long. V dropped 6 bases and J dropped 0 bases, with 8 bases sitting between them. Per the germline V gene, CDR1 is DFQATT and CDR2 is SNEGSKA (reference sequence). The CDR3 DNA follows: TGCAGTGCGGTCCGCGCAACTAATGAAAAACTGTTTTTT. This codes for CSAVRATNEKLFF.

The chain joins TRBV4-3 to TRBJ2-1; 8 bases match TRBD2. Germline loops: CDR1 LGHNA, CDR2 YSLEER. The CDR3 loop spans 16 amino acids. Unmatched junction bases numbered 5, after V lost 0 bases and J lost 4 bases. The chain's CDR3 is CASSQDTSGEYNEQFF. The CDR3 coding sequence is TGCGCCAGCAGCCAAGATACTAGCGGAGAATACAATGAGCAGTTCTTC.

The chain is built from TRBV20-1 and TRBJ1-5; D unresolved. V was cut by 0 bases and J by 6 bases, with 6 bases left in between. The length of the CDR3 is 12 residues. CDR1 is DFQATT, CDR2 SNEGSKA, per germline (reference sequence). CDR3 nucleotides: TGCAGTGCTAGAGATCGACTTCAGCCCCAGCATTTT. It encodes CSARDRLQPQHF.

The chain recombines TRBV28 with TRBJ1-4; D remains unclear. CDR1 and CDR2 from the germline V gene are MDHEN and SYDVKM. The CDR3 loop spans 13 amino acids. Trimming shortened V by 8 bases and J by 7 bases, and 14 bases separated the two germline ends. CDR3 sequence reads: CASSPVESEKLFF. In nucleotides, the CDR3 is TGTGCCAGCTCCCCGGTCGAAAGTGAAAAACTGTTTTTT.